Below, 22 T cell receptor beta chains from the same sample are listed, as sequenced in a study of control samples from healthy donors and cancer patients (dated by TCRdb to 2019 to 2021). Libraries were prepared through the immunoSEQ multiplex PCR assay. TCRdb provides this immuneACCESS table in a form limited to in-frame rearrangements. Some clones are lacking; in checked studies, under half of them reflect an unresolved V gene, and why the rest are absent is not known. The sample has 150,000 to 200,000 clones on record, roughly 93% of them singletons. Jointly, the top ten make up roughly 4.3% of the sample. Source material: blood. These receptors were obtained from a woman in her sixties or seventies in good health.

The genes are TRBV5-4 and TRBJ1-6; no reliable D call. V lost 4 bases and J 7 bases, leaving 12 bases between the germline ends. CDR1 and CDR2 (germline): SGHNT, YYREEE (reference sequence). This CDR3 contains 14 residues. This CDR3 reads CASSGLPSNSPLHF. CDR3 nucleotides: TGTGCCAGCAGCGGCTTACCCTCAAATTCACCCCTCCACTTT.

This clone was seen a few times. This chain uses TRBV7-2 with TRBJ2-7; no definite D call. This CDR3 has 14 amino acids. Germline V gene sequence: CDR1 SGHTA, CDR2 FQGNSA. The V and J ends lost 8 bases and 0 bases respectively, with 14 bases between them. In DNA, the CDR3 is TGTGCCAGCGCCCGACATCCTAGCTCCTACGAGCAGTACTTC. Protein product: CASARHPSSYEQYF.

This rearrangement joins TRBV6-1 to TRBJ1-1, with D perhaps TRBD1 (6 bases). There are 14 residues in the CDR3. V lost 2 bases and J 7 bases, leaving 14 bases between the germline ends. Germline CDR1 MNHNS, CDR2 SASEGT. CDR3 sequence (DNA): TGTGCCAGCAGTGAAAGGGGGAGGGCAGGTGAAGCTTTCTTT. Translated: CASSERGRAGEAFF.

A word on this clone: This specimen includes other DNA sequences encoding the same CDR3. This chain joins TRBV19 and TRBJ1-5, with 8 bases fitting TRBD1. V lost 5 bases and J lost 2; bases outside the gene matches: 2. CDR1 is LNHDA and CDR2 is SQIVND in the germline V gene (reference sequence). CDR3 size: 14 residues. CDR3 protein: CASSDRGGNQPQHF. The CDR3 coding sequence is TGTGCCAGTAGTGACAGGGGCGGCAATCAGCCCCAGCATTTT.

This chain connects TRBV7-6 to TRBJ2-5; weak D call: TRBD2 (5 bases). Trimming took off 5 bases at V and 1 base at J, with 14 bases between the two ends. Germline V lookup: CDR1 SGHVS, CDR2 FNYEAQ. The CDR3 extends over 15 amino acids. CDR3 residues: CASSPTTGTQETQYF. The CDR3 coding sequence is TGTGCCAGCAGCCCAACAACGGGAACCCAAGAGACCCAGTACTTC.

This chain links TRBV10-3 with TRBJ2-7, with 9 bases fitting TRBD1. The length of the CDR3 is 17 residues. V dropped 2 bases and J dropped 4; count of bases not matched to a gene: 12. Germline loops: CDR1 ENHRY, CDR2 SYGVKD. In DNA, the CDR3 is TGTGCCATCAGTGAGGCGGGAGCCCGGGACAGGGCATACGAGCAGTACTTC. Its protein is CAISEAGARDRAYEQYF.

This clone was recorded only once. In nucleotides, the CDR3 is TGTGCCAGCAGCTGGAACCGAGCGGGCTACACCTTC. Residues: CASSWNRAGYTF. V is TRBV7-2 and J is TRBJ1-2; no firm D call. Germline V gives CDR1 SGHTA, CDR2 FQGNSA. The CDR3 consists of 12 residues. Deletions cut 4 bases from V and 8 bases from J, with 11 bases between.

This chain joins TRBV28 and TRBJ1-4; TRBD1 agrees at 8 bases. Trimming cost V 10 bases and J 8 bases; bases outside gene matches: 6. The CDR3 length is 12 residues. Looked up from germline, CDR1 is MDHEN and CDR2 is SYDVKM. The CDR3 region has the DNA TGTGCCATCGGACAGGGAGGCGAAAAACTGTTTTTT. Translating it yields CAIGQGGEKLFF.

Of note for this clone: At the DNA level, this CDR3 is encoded by other sequences in the same sample as well. V usage is TRBV7-8 and J usage is TRBJ2-7; 9 bases map to TRBD1. After removal of 2 bases from V and 3 bases from J, the junction contained 2 bases not matched to a gene. Germline assignment: CDR1 SGHVS and CDR2 FQNEAQ. The CDR3 contains 14 residues. In DNA form, the CDR3 reads TGTGCCAGCAGCTTATCGGGACAGGGCTACGAGCAGTACTTC. This codes for CASSLSGQGYEQYF.

The J gene is TRBJ2-5, the V gene TRBV6-1; 11 nucleotides agree with TRBD2. Germline CDR1 and CDR2: MNHNS and SASEGT. V trimming: 2 bases; J trimming: 2 bases; junction bases outside the gene matches: 4. CDR3 length: 16 amino acids. DNA of the CDR3: TGTGCCAGCAGTGAAAATAGCGGGGGGGGTCAAGAGACCCAGTACTTC. Amino acids: CASSENSGGGQETQYF.

The chain recombines TRBV4-1 with TRBJ2-7; possible D gene TRBD2, 5 bases. The CDR3 spans 14 residues. CDR1 and CDR2 from the germline V gene are MGHRA and YSYEKL. V was shortened by 1 base and J by 6 bases, with 13 bases between the two germline ends. The CDR3 nucleotides read TGCGCCAGCAGCCAAGTCGGGGAATTCGGCGAGCAGTACTTC. Translation: CASSQVGEFGEQYF.

This rearrangement joins TRBV7-3 to TRBJ2-3; unclear D gene. Trimming stripped 5 bases from V and 5 bases from J, with 11 bases between. CDR3 length: 13 amino acids. Germline CDR1 is SGHTA and CDR2 is FQGTGA. Here the CDR3 reads CASSPPSGDTQYF. The CDR3 bases are TGTGCCAGCAGCCCCCCGAGTGGAGATACGCAGTATTTT. Variable domain in full (rest from reference TRBV7-3 and TRBJ2-3): GAGVSQTPSNKVTEKGKYVELRCDPISGHTALYWYRQSLGQGPEFLIYFQGTGAADDSGLPNDRFFAVRPEGSVSTLKIQRTERGDSAVYLCASSPPSGDTQYFGPGTRLTVL.

The V and J genes are TRBV5-6 and TRBJ2-7; D ambiguous. CDR3 length: 13 amino acids. The germline V gene encodes CDR1 SGHDT and CDR2 YYEEEE. V lost 0 bases, J lost 2 bases, and 6 bases lay in between. The CDR3 DNA sequence: TGTGCCAGCAGCTTGGTAGGGACCTACGAGCAGTACTTC. Encoded protein: CASSLVGTYEQYF.

The rearrangement joins TRBV3-1 (or the pseudogene TRBV3-2) to TRBJ2-4, with 7 bases that match TRBD2. The CDR3 extends over 16 amino acids. Germline V gives CDR1 LGHDT, CDR2 YNNKEL (reference sequence). J lost 4 bases, V lost 8 bases, and 14 bases had no gene match. This chain's CDR3 is CASSGRGRDGKNIQYF. CDR3 nucleotides: TGTGCCAGCTCGGGGAGGGGCAGAGACGGAAAAAACATTCAGTACTTC.

CDR3 DNA: TGTGCCAGTAGTGGTTTGGACAGGGAGATACGAGGGTCACCCCTCCACTTT. As protein: CASSGLDREIRGSPLHF. V usage is TRBV19 and J usage is TRBJ1-6, with 8 bases aligning to TRBD1. V lost 5 bases to trimming and J lost 10 bases; unmatched junction nucleotides: 16. The germline CDR1 and CDR2 sequences are LNHDA and SQIVND (reference sequence). The CDR3 is 17 amino acids.

The gene calls are TRBV19 and TRBJ1-2; D ambiguous. V was clipped by 8 bases and J by 4 bases, with 11 bases between them. Germline V lookup: CDR1 LNHDA, CDR2 SQIVND (reference sequence). The CDR3 runs 12 residues. DNA of the CDR3: TGTGCCAGTGGGAGAGGAGGCTATGGCTACACCTTC. Encoded protein: CASGRGGYGYTF.

This chain links TRBV10-3 with TRBJ1-2; TRBD1 matches at 7 bases. The CDR3 loop spans 13 amino acids. V lost 7 bases, J lost 5 bases, and 7 bases stayed unmatched. CDR1 is ENHRY, CDR2 SYGVKD, per germline. The CDR3 sequence: CAITGQEEYGYTF. The DNA for the CDR3 is TGTGCCATCACCGGACAGGAGGAATATGGCTACACCTTC.

This sequence joins TRBV7-2 and TRBJ1-5; 8 bases fit TRBD1. The V and J ends lost 5 bases and 4 bases, in that order; junction bases with no gene match: 10. Germline V gene lookup returns CDR1 SGHTA and CDR2 FQGNSA. The CDR3 is made up of 16 amino acids. The CDR3 nucleotides are TGTGCCAGCAGCCCAGCGACAGGGGCCGAAAATCAGCCCCAGCATTTT. Its protein is CASSPATGAENQPQHF. Together with reference TRBV7-2 and TRBJ1-5, the CDR3 gives the full variable domain: GAGVSQSPSNKVTEKGKDVELRCDPISGHTALYWYRQSLGQGLEFLIYFQGNSAPDKSGLPSDRFSAERTGGSVSTLTIQRTQQEDSAVYLCASSPATGAENQPQHFGDGTRLSIL.

The chain couples TRBV2 to TRBJ2-1; D unclear. The CDR3 covers 13 residues. V was clipped by 7 bases and J by 8 bases, with 15 bases between them. Germline assignment: CDR1 SNHLY and CDR2 FYNNEI. In DNA form, the CDR3 reads TGTGCCAGCACCCAAACGGTGGGGTATGAGCAGTTCTTC. The encoded protein is CASTQTVGYEQFF.

CDR3 residues: CASSPQGGNTEAFF. The CDR3 coding sequence is TGTGCCAGCTCACCACAGGGGGGGAACACTGAAGCTTTCTTT. V usage is TRBV18 and J usage is TRBJ1-1; D may be TRBD1 (6 bases). Trimming pared 1 base from V and 1 base from J, leaving 7 bases between. Germline lookup yields CDR1 KGHSH and CDR2 LQKENI. The length of the CDR3 is 14 residues.

The chain employs TRBV2 and TRBJ1-2; D gene unclear. Germline loops: CDR1 SNHLY, CDR2 FYNNEI. V was shortened by 6 bases and J by 4 bases, with 9 bases between the two germline ends. This CDR3 is 12 amino acids long. Here the CDR3 DNA reads TGTGCCAGCAGAGGTACGGGCTATGGCTACACCTTC. Translation: CASRGTGYGYTF.

The chain's CDR3 is CASRKDAGGAGYTF. In DNA, the CDR3 is TGTGCCAGCAGAAAGGACGCAGGGGGCGCTGGCTACACCTTC. The chain combines TRBV7-9 with TRBJ1-2; 8 bases are a match to TRBD1. CDR1 and CDR2 from the germline V gene are SEHNR and FQNEAQ (reference sequence). With 6 bases clipped from V and 7 bases from J, the junction kept 10 bases outside the gene matches. The CDR3 totals 14 residues.